The text below deals with one T cell receptor beta chain. Other nucleotide sequences in the sample specify the same CDR3. The CDR3 covers 14 residues. Germline CDR1 is MNHEY and CDR2 is SVGAGI. V was shortened by 2 bases and J by 1 base, with 6 bases between the two germline ends. The data stem from a study of blood T cell repertoires in COVID-19. Overall study context: Italy, Spain and the United States were the sources of the convalescent and acute COVID-19 samples. Nucleic acid was either cDNA or gDNA, and it came from T cells, B-cell-depleted T cells, or PBMCs.

In the source study's methods: Reference gene primer amplification yielded estimated nucleated cell counts. Produced via immunoSEQ multiplex PCR; TCRdb's table is partial and in-frame only. V and J calls and clone size are copied from that table; D and trimming were computed from the DNA. This table has approximately 320,000 clones, roughly 85% appearing once. The rearrangement links TRBV6-5 to TRBJ1-5, with unresolved D. Sequences were obtained from peripheral blood. This clonotype was obtained from a human donor in a cohort sampled during active COVID-19. The DNA of the CDR3 is TGTGCCAGCAGTTACGGAGGGAGCAATCAGCCCCAGCATTTT. Protein sequence: CASSYGGSNQPQHF.